These T cell receptor beta chains were read from a single sample in a study of cytomegalovirus exposure and HLA in healthy donors. Method: immunoSEQ multiplex PCR; TCRdb's copy keeps in-frame clones and lacks some. In the table there are some 170,000 clones, around 77% of which are singletons. Material: PBMCs. These receptor sequences come from a man between 60 and 75 years old in good health and CMV-seronegative. CDR3s include the opening cysteine and the closing phenylalanine or tryptophan. Fields, in order: J gene, V gene, CDR3 protein.

TRBJ2-3 | TRBV29-1 | CSVGGIRGGITDTQYF
TRBJ2-3 | TRBV5-5 | CASKQISTDTQYF
TRBJ1-2 | TRBV19 | CASKNTGGRLNGYTF
TRBJ2-7 | TRBV9 | CASSALPTSGIYEQYF
TRBJ2-1 | TRBV7-9 | CASSPHPQGNEQFF
TRBJ1-5 | TRBV6-1 | CASQGAAVSNQPQHF
TRBJ2-1 | TRBV10-3 | CAIMAQGGGNEQFF
TRBJ2-1 | TRBV11-2 | CASSLAGGHNEQFF
TRBJ1-2 | TRBV5-1 | CASSLIGGGRPADYGYTF
TRBJ2-7 | TRBV7-7 | CASSPLSSGEQYF
TRBJ2-1 | TRBV2 | CASSGANNEQFF
TRBJ1-5 | TRBV6-4 | CASSLTGEDQPQHF
TRBJ2-3 | TRBV7-4 | CASSATSGGSTDTQYF
TRBJ1-2 | TRBV6-5 | CASSLQGRYGYTF
TRBJ1-1 | TRBV6-1 | CASSVDRGRTEAFF
TRBJ2-2 | TRBV7-3 | CASRLTDRRDGELFF
TRBJ2-3 | TRBV27 | CASSSSGRADTQYF
TRBJ2-5 | TRBV5-4 | CASSWGGQGQEETQYF
TRBJ2-7 | TRBV6-5 | CASSYPGSYEQYF
TRBJ1-5 | TRBV6-1 | CASSEGTTSYSNQPQHF
TRBJ1-1 | TRBV18 | CASSTGHQNTEAFF
TRBJ2-5 | TRBV7-7 | CASSLLLAGGETQYF
TRBJ1-4 | TRBV7-2 | CASSLVAGSVNEKLFF
TRBJ1-1 | TRBV11-2 | CASSLGENTEAFF
TRBJ2-7 | TRBV27 | CASSLEAGVPAYEQYF
TRBJ1-3 | TRBV6-6 | CASSYPSSGNTIYF
TRBJ1-5 | TRBV30 | CAWETSHNQPQHF
TRBJ2-7 | TRBV6-1 | CASTGLWVQYF
TRBJ2-1 | TRBV4-3 | CASRLTGVYEQFF
TRBJ1-6 | TRBV9 | CASSGLDPYNSPLHF
TRBJ2-2 | TRBV7-7 | CASSLTPGQGNTGELFF
TRBJ1-1 | TRBV6-1 | CASSVGTGAGRTEAFF
TRBJ2-7 | TRBV5-1 | CASSLSLAGATYEQYF
TRBJ2-6 | TRBV4-1 | CASSWDRGLSGANVLTF
TRBJ1-1 | TRBV28 | CASSFSWDKKSEAFF
TRBJ2-3 | TRBV10-1 | CASSDPGTSGSLGNTQYF
TRBJ2-5 | TRBV9 | CASSGTVLETQYF
TRBJ2-7 | TRBV28 | CASSTQGQGRAEQYF
TRBJ1-2 | TRBV6-6 | CASSYPQGNYGYTF
TRBJ2-7 | TRBV28 | CASSSPGGARYEQYF
TRBJ1-5 | TRBV7-2 | CASSFQGRTQPQHF
TRBJ1-4 | TRBV9 | CASSFATNEKLFF